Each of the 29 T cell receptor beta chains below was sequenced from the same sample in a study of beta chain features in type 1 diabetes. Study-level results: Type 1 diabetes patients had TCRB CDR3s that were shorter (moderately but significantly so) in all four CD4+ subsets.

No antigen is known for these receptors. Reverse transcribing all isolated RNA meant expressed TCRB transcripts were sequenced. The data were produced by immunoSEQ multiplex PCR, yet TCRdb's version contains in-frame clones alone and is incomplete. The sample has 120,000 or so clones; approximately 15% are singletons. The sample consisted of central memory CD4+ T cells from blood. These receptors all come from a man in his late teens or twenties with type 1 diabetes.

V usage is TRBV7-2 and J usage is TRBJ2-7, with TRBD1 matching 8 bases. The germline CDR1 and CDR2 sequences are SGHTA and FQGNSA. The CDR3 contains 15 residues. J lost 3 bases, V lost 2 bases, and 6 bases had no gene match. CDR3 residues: CASSLTGTGYYEQYF. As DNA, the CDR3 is TGTGCCAGCAGCTTAACGGGGACAGGTTACTACGAGCAGTACTTC.

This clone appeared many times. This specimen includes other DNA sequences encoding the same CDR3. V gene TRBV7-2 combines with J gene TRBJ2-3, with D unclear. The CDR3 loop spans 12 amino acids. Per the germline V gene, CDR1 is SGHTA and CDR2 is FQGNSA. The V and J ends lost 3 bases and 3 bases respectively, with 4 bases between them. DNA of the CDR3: TGTGCCAGCAGCTTGAAAACAGATACGCAGTATTTT. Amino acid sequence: CASSLKTDTQYF.

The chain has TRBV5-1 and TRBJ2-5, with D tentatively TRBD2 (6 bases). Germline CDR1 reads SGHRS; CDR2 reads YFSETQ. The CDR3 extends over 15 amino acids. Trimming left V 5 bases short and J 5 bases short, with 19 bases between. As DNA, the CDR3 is TGCGCCAGCAGTTCAGGAGGGGCTGCGAGGGAGACCCAGTACTTC. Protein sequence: CASSSGGAARETQYF.

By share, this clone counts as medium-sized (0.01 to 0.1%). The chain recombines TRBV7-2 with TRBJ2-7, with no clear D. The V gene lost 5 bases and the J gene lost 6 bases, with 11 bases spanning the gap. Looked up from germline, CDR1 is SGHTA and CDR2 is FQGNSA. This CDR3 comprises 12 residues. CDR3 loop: CASSVYFSEQYF. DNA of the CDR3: TGTGCCAGCAGCGTATACTTCTCCGAGCAGTACTTC.

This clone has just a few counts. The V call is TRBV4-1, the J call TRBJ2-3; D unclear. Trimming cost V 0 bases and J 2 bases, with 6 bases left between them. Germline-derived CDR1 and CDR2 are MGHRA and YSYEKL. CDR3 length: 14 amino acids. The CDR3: CASSQDSNTDTQYF. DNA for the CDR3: TGCGCCAGCAGCCAAGATTCGAACACAGATACGCAGTATTTT.

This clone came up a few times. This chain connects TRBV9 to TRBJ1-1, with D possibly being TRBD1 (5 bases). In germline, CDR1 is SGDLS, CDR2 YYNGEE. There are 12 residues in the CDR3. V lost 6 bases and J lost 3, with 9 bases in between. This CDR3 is CASNTQDTEAFF. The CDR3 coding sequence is TGTGCCAGCAACACACAGGACACTGAAGCTTTCTTT.

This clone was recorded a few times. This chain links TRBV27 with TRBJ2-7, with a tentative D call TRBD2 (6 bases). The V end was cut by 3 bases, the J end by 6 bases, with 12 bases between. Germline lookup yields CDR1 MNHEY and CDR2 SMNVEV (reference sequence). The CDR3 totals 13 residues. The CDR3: CASSLGLGGEQYF. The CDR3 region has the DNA TGTGCCAGCAGTTTGGGACTGGGAGGCGAGCAGTACTTC.

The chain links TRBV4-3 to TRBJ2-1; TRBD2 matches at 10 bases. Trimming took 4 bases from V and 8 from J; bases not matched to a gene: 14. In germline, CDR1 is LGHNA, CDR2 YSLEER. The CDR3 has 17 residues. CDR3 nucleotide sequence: TGCGCCAGCAGCCGCGGGACTAGCGAAACTACTTGGGATGAGCAGTTCTTC. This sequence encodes CASSRGTSETTWDEQFF.

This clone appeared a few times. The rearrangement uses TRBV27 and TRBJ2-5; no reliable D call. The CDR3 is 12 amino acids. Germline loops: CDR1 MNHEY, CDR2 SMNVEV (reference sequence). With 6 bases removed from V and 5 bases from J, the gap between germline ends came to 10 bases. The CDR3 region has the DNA TGTGCCAGCAGAAACTTAGGGGAGACCCAGTACTTC. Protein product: CASRNLGETQYF.

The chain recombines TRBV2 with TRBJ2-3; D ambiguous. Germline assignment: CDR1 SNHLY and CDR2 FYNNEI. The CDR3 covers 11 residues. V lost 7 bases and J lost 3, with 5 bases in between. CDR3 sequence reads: CASKWTDTQYF. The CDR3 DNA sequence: TGTGCCAGCAAATGGACAGATACGCAGTATTTT.

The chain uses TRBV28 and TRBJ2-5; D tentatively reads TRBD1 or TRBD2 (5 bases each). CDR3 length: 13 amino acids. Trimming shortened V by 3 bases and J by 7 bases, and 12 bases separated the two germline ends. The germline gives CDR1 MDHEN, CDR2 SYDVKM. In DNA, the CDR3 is TGTGCCAGCAGTTTGCCCCTTGGGGGGACCCAGTACTTC. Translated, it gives CASSLPLGGTQYF.

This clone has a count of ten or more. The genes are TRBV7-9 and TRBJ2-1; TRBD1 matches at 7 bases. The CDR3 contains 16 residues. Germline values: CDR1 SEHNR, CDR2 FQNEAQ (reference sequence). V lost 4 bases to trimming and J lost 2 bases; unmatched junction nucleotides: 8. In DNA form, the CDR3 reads TGTGCCAGCAGCTCCGGCCGGGACAGAGCCTACAATGAGCAGTTCTTC. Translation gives CASSSGRDRAYNEQFF.

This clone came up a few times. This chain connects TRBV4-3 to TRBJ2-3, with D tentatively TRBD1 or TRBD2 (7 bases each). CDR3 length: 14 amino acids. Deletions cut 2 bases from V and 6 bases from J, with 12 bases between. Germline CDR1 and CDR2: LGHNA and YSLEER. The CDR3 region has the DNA TGCGCCAGCAGCCAACAGGGGGGGGCCGATACGCAGTATTTT. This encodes CASSQQGGADTQYF.

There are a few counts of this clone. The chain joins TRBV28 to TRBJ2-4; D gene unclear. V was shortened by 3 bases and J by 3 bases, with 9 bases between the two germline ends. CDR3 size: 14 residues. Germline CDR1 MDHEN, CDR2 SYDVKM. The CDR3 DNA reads TGTGCCAGCAGTTTTTTCGACAACAAAAACATTCAGTACTTC. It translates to CASSFFDNKNIQYF.

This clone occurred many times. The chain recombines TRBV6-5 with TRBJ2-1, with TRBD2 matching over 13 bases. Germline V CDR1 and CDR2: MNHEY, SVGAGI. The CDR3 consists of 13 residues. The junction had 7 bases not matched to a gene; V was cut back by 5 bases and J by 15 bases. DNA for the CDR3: TGTGCCAGCAGTGTAGGACTAGCGGGAGTTTGGTTCTTC. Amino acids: CASSVGLAGVWFF.

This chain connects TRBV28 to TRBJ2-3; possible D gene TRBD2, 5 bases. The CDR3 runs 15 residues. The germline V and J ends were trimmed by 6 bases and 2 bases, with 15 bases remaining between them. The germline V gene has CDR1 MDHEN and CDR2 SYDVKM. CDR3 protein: CASRERRAVTDTQYF. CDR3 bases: TGTGCCAGCAGGGAGCGGCGGGCGGTCACAGATACGCAGTATTTT.

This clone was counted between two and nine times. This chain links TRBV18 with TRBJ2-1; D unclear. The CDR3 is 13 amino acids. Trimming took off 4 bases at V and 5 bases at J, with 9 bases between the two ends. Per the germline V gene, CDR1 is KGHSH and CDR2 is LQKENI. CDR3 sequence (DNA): TGTGCCAGCTCACTAGGGCAGAACAATGAGCAGTTCTTC. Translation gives CASSLGQNNEQFF.

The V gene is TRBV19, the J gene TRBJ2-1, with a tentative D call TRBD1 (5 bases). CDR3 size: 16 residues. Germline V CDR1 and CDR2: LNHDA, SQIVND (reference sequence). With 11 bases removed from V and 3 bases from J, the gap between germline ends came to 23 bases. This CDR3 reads CARFLRGHHRYNEQFF. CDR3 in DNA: TGTGCCCGTTTTCTTAGAGGACACCATCGCTACAATGAGCAGTTCTTC.

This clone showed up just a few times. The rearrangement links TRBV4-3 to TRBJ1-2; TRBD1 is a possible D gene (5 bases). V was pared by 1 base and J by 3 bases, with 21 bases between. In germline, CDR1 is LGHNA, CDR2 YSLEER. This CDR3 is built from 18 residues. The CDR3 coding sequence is TGCGCCAGCAGCCAAGTCCAATTAATTAACAGGCTTGACTATGGCTACACCTTC. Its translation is CASSQVQLINRLDYGYTF.

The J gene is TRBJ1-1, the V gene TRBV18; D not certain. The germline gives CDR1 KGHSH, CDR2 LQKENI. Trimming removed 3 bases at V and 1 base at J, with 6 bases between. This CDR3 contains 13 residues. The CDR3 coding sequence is TGTGCCAGCTCACCCTTCGGGAACACTGAAGCTTTCTTT. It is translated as CASSPFGNTEAFF.

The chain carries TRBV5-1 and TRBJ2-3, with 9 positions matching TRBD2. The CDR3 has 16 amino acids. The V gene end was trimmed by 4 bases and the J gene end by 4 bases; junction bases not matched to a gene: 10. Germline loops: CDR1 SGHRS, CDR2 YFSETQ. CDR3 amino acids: CASSPPSGGSSDTQYF. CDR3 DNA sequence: TGCGCCAGCAGCCCCCCGAGCGGGGGGAGCTCAGATACGCAGTATTTT.

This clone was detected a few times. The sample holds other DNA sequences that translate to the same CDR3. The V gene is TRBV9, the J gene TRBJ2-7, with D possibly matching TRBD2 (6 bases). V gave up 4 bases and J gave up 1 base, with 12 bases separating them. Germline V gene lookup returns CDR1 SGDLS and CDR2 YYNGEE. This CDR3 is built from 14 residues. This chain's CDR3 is CASSPGTGSYEQYF. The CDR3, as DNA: TGTGCCAGCAGCCCCGGGACTGGGTCCTACGAGCAGTACTTC.

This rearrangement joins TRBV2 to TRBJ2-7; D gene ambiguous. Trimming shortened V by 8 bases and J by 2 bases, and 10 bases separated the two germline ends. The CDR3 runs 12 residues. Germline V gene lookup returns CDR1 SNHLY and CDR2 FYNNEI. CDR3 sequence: CASYEFTYEQYF. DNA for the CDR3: TGTGCCAGCTACGAGTTCACCTACGAGCAGTACTTC.

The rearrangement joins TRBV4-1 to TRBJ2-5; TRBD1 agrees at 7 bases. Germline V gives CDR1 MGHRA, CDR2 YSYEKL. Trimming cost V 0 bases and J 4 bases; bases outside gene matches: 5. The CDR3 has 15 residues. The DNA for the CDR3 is TGCGCCAGCAGCCAAGAGGACAGGTGGATAGAGACCCAGTACTTC. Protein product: CASSQEDRWIETQYF.

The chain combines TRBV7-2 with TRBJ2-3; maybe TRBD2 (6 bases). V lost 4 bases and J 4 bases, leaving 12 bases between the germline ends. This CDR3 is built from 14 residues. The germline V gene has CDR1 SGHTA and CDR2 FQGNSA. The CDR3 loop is CASSSTRDSDTQYF. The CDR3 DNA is TGTGCCAGCAGCTCCACCAGGGACTCAGATACGCAGTATTTT.

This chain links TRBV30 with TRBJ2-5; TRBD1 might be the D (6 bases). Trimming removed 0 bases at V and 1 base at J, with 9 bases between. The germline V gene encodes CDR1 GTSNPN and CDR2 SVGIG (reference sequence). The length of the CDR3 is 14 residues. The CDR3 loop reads CAWSVVGAQETQYF. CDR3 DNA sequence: TGTGCCTGGAGTGTAGTGGGGGCCCAAGAGACCCAGTACTTC.

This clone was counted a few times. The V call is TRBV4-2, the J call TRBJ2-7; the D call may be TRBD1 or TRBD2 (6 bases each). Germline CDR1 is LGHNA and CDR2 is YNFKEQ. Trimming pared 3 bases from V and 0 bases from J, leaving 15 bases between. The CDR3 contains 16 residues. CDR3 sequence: CASSQGLTGGSYEQYF. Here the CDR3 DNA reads TGTGCCAGCAGCCAGGGACTGACAGGAGGCTCCTACGAGCAGTACTTC.

This chain's CDR3 is CASSLTSGSPPDNEQFF. CDR3 nucleotide sequence: TGTGCCAGCAGCTTAACTAGCGGGAGCCCTCCTGACAATGAGCAGTTCTTC. V gene TRBV11-1 combines with J gene TRBJ2-1, with 11 bases identical to TRBD2. V dropped 2 bases and J dropped 5; count of bases not matched to a gene: 8. CDR1 and CDR2 (germline): SGHAT, FQDESV (reference sequence). The CDR3 covers 17 residues.

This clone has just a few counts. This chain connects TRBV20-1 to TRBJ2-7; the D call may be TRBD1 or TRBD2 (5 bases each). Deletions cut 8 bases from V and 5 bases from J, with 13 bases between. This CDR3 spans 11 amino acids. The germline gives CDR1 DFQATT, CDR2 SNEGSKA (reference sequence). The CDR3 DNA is TGCAGTTCCTACACGGGACACGAGCAGTACTTC. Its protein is CSSYTGHEQYF.